Below, 27 T cell receptor beta chains from the same sample are listed, as sequenced in a study of CD8+ T cells in alopecia areata. In each case, RNA was isolated and then reverse transcribed into cDNA as the sequencing template. The method was immunoSEQ multiplex PCR; TCRdb's version includes in-frame clones alone and lacks a portion of them. In the table there are approximately 140,000 clones, about 90% of which are singletons. Here the sequenced sample was CD8+ T cells sorted from blood, taken at week 0. The source is a human donor with alopecia areata.

This chain connects TRBV7-4 to TRBJ2-7; no definite D call. The CDR3 has 15 amino acids. V gave up 3 bases and J gave up 2 bases, with 14 bases separating them. CDR1 SGHVT and CDR2 SQSDAQ come from the germline V gene. Written as DNA, the CDR3 is TGTGCCAGCAGCTTCAGGCGCGCTCTTCCCTACGAGCAGTACTTC. The encoded protein is CASSFRRALPYEQYF.

The chain uses TRBV19 and TRBJ2-3, with D possibly being TRBD2 (5 bases). CDR1 is LNHDA, CDR2 SQIVND, per germline (reference sequence). The germline V and J ends were trimmed by 6 bases and 0 bases, with 7 bases remaining between them. This CDR3 is 13 amino acids long. In nucleotides, the CDR3 is TGTGCCAGTAGCGGGATGAGCACAGATACGCAGTATTTT. Protein product: CASSGMSTDTQYF.

J is TRBJ2-7 and V is TRBV6-6, with D perhaps matching TRBD2 (7 bases). This CDR3 is 14 amino acids long. V was pared by 2 bases and J by 0 bases, with 8 bases between. In germline, CDR1 is MNHNY, CDR2 SVGAGI (reference sequence). The CDR3 sequence: CASSYAGASYEQYF. The DNA for the CDR3 is TGTGCCAGCAGTTACGCGGGGGCCTCCTACGAGCAGTACTTC.

This rearrangement joins TRBV23-1 to TRBJ2-2, with D uncertain. TRBV23-1 is classed as an ORF, of uncertain function. Deletions cut 1 base from V and 0 bases from J, with 6 bases between. The CDR3 contains 15 residues. In DNA, the CDR3 is TGCGCCAGCAGTCAATGCTTACCGAACACCGGGGAGCTGTTTTTT. Amino acid sequence: CASSQCLPNTGELFF.

This clone was counted a single time. The V call is TRBV2, the J call TRBJ2-1; 9 bases agree with TRBD2. V lost 10 bases and J lost 9; bases outside the gene matches: 13. The CDR3 is 14 residues long. CDR1 is SNHLY, CDR2 FYNNEI, per germline. CDR3 region: CATLGWRGGGEQFF. The CDR3 DNA sequence: TGTGCCACCTTGGGATGGCGGGGGGGAGGTGAGCAGTTCTTC.

V and J are TRBV11-2 and TRBJ2-7; either TRBD1 or TRBD2 may supply D (5 bases each). This CDR3 has 16 amino acids. The germline V and J ends were trimmed by 1 base and 4 bases, with 17 bases remaining between them. Germline V gives CDR1 SGHAT, CDR2 FQNNGV. This chain's CDR3 is CASSLGGAPIGYEQYF. In DNA form, the CDR3 reads TGTGCCAGCAGCTTAGGAGGGGCTCCCATCGGGTACGAGCAGTACTTC.

This chain joins TRBV29-1 and TRBJ2-1, with 14 bases matching TRBD2. The V gene end was trimmed by 6 bases and the J gene end by 7 bases; junction bases not matched to a gene: 14. CDR1 SQVTM and CDR2 ANQGSEA come from the germline V gene. The CDR3 consists of 17 residues. The CDR3: CSVPRPGLAGEQNEQFF. The CDR3 DNA follows: TGCAGCGTCCCCCGGCCGGGACTAGCGGGAGAACAGAATGAGCAGTTCTTC.

The V and J genes are TRBV11-2 and TRBJ2-2, with 7 bases identical to TRBD1. The CDR3 is 15 residues long. Germline V gene data show CDR1 as SGHAT and CDR2 as FQNNGV. With V trimmed by 6 bases and J by 8 bases, 12 bases remained unmatched. The CDR3 loop is CASRAPGGRAGELFF. CDR3 nucleotides: TGTGCCAGCAGGGCCCCAGGGGGTAGAGCGGGGGAGCTGTTTTTT.

This clone was detected only once. The chain's CDR3 is CSARVVETQYF. The CDR3 DNA reads TGCAGTGCTAGAGTCGTTGAGACCCAGTACTTC. The chain uses TRBV20-1 and TRBJ2-5; no reliable D call. The V gene's germline CDR1 is DFQATT and CDR2 SNEGSKA (reference sequence). Trimming stripped 1 base from V and 5 bases from J, with 5 bases between. CDR3 length equals 11 residues.

The chain couples TRBV29-1 to TRBJ2-1, with D uncertain. V lost 7 bases, J lost 8 bases, and 15 bases lay in between. Germline V gene sequence: CDR1 SQVTM, CDR2 ANQGSEA. The CDR3 consists of 12 residues. CDR3 sequence: CSAALRAHEQFF. The CDR3 DNA is TGCAGCGCAGCCCTTAGGGCACATGAGCAGTTCTTC.

The V and J genes are TRBV11-2 and TRBJ1-2, with a tentative D call TRBD1 (5 bases). The CDR3 length is 11 residues. V was trimmed by 4 bases and J by 5 bases, leaving 5 bases between them. Germline lookup yields CDR1 SGHAT and CDR2 FQNNGV. The CDR3: CASSSGYGYTF. Written as DNA, the CDR3 is TGTGCCAGCAGCTCAGGGTATGGCTACACCTTC.

This chain connects TRBV29-1 to TRBJ1-5, with 9 bases fitting TRBD1. The germline gives CDR1 SQVTM, CDR2 ANQGSEA. This CDR3 has 13 amino acids. Trimming at V came to 3 bases and at J to 4 bases, leaving 1 base not matched to a gene. The CDR3 DNA follows: TGCAGCGTTGAGACAGGGGGTAATCAGCCCCAGCATTTT. It codes for CSVETGGNQPQHF.

This clone was observed a single time. J is TRBJ1-4 and V is TRBV7-8, with D possibly being TRBD1 (6 bases). V dropped 2 bases and J dropped 7 bases, with 11 bases sitting between them. Looked up from germline, CDR1 is SGHVS and CDR2 is FQNEAQ. The length of the CDR3 is 14 residues. In nucleotides, the CDR3 is TGTGCCAGCAGCTTAACAGGGCTAGGTGAAAAACTGTTTTTT. Its translation: CASSLTGLGEKLFF.

The rearrangement uses TRBV7-2 and TRBJ2-1; the match to TRBD2 covers 7 bases. The CDR3 consists of 17 residues. CDR1 is SGHTA and CDR2 is FQGNSA in the germline V gene. J gave up 7 bases and V 0 bases, and 12 bases lay outside the gene matches. This chain's CDR3 is CASSLAGGPSRGNEQFF. The CDR3 DNA reads as TGTGCCAGCAGCTTAGCGGGAGGGCCCTCTCGGGGTAATGAGCAGTTCTTC.

This clone turned up a few times. This CDR3 is also generated by other DNA sequences in the sample. The chain has TRBV7-9 and TRBJ2-7; D ambiguous. Trimming stripped 1 base from V and 0 bases from J, with 1 base between. The CDR3 sequence is 12 residues long. Germline CDR1 is SEHNR and CDR2 is FQNEAQ (reference sequence). CDR3 residues: CASSLGSYEQYF. The DNA for the CDR3 is TGTGCCAGCAGCTTAGGCTCCTACGAGCAGTACTTC. Full variable domain (missing parts from reference TRBV7-9 and TRBJ2-7): DTGVSQNPRHKITKRGQNVTFRCDPISEHNRLYWYRQTLGQGPEFLTYFQNEAQLEKSRLLSDRFSAERPKGSFSTLEIQRTEQGDSAMYLCASSLGSYEQYFGPGTRLTVT.

The chain recombines TRBV5-4 with TRBJ1-5; D is undetermined. The germline V and J ends were trimmed by 1 base and 2 bases, with 10 bases remaining between them. The germline gives CDR1 SGHNT, CDR2 YYREEE (reference sequence). The CDR3 runs to 15 residues. The chain's CDR3 is CASSLWGGGNQPQHF. CDR3 coding DNA: TGTGCCAGCAGCTTGTGGGGTGGTGGCAATCAGCCCCAGCATTTT.

The chain has TRBV5-1 and TRBJ2-2; D possibly corresponds to TRBD1 (5 bases). V gave up 1 base and J gave up 6 bases, with 7 bases separating them. This CDR3 spans 13 amino acids. Looked up from germline, CDR1 is SGHRS and CDR2 is YFSETQ. The CDR3 spells CASSLPTAGELFF. CDR3 in DNA: TGCGCCAGCAGCTTGCCGACAGCCGGGGAGCTGTTTTTT.

The V and J genes are TRBV29-1 and TRBJ2-7; a weak D match, TRBD1 (6 bases). CDR3 length: 13 residues. Germline V gene sequence: CDR1 SQVTM, CDR2 ANQGSEA. V was pared by 6 bases and J by 3 bases, with 15 bases between. The CDR3 coding sequence is TGCAGCGTCCACGAGGGGGTGGGCTACGAGCAGTACTTC. It translates to CSVHEGVGYEQYF.

The rearrangement uses TRBV27 and TRBJ1-2, with 8 bases lining up with TRBD1. Germline V CDR1 and CDR2: MNHEY, SMNVEV (reference sequence). Germline trimming cut 6 bases from V and 4 bases from J; bases unmatched to any gene: 4. The CDR3 loop spans 13 amino acids. DNA for the CDR3: TGTGCCAGCAGCCCAGGGGGCCGCTATGGCTACACCTTC. Amino acid sequence: CASSPGGRYGYTF.

The chain employs TRBV6-5 and TRBJ1-2; 8 nucleotides line up with TRBD1. The CDR3 covers 15 residues. CDR1 and CDR2 from the germline V gene are MNHEY and SVGAGI. V dropped 7 bases and J dropped 3; count of bases not matched to a gene: 10. The CDR3 loop reads CASNTGGTWDYGYTF. Written as DNA, the CDR3 is TGTGCCAGCAACACAGGGGGGACGTGGGACTATGGCTACACCTTC.

The chain uses TRBV12-5 and TRBJ2-3; no firm D call. CDR1 is LGHNT, CDR2 FRNRAP, per germline. The CDR3 has 15 residues. The ends were cut back, 1 base at V and 2 bases at J, with 10 bases in the middle. The CDR3 here is CASGLGQYNTDTQYF. The CDR3 nucleotides read TGTGCTAGTGGTTTGGGGCAGTACAACACAGATACGCAGTATTTT.

The gene calls are TRBV29-1 and TRBJ2-1; no reliable D call. CDR3 size: 11 residues. In germline, CDR1 is SQVTM, CDR2 ANQGSEA. V shed 4 bases and J shed 5 bases, with 6 bases lying between them. CDR3 sequence: CSVGSHNEQFF. The CDR3 DNA follows: TGCAGCGTTGGCAGTCACAATGAGCAGTTCTTC.

This chain joins TRBV6-6 and TRBJ2-7, with D unclear. Trimming pared 5 bases from V and 4 bases from J, leaving 9 bases between. The CDR3 consists of 12 residues. Per the germline V gene, CDR1 is MNHNY and CDR2 is SVGAGI (reference sequence). The CDR3 nucleotides read TGTGCCAGCAGTCACGCCGGGTACGAGCAGTACTTC. Amino acid sequence: CASSHAGYEQYF.

The CDR3 sequence is CASSLSGNEQFF. The CDR3 nucleotides read TGTGCCAGCAGTTTAAGCGGGAATGAGCAGTTCTTC. The chain uses TRBV6-1 and TRBJ2-1, with D possibly matching TRBD2 (6 bases). V lost 5 bases, J lost 7 bases, and 9 bases lay in between. Looked up from germline, CDR1 is MNHNS and CDR2 is SASEGT. This CDR3 has 12 amino acids.

This chain links TRBV7-2 with TRBJ1-2; no definite D call. The CDR3 has 13 residues. With 4 bases removed from V and 7 bases from J, the gap between germline ends came to 13 bases. The germline V gene has CDR1 SGHTA and CDR2 FQGNSA. CDR3 loop: CASSYLTGSGYTF. The CDR3 coding sequence is TGTGCCAGCAGCTACCTTACGGGTTCTGGCTACACCTTC.

The rearrangement links TRBV7-9 to TRBJ1-2; TRBD1 matches at 7 bases. The germline gives CDR1 SEHNR, CDR2 FQNEAQ (reference sequence). The CDR3 extends over 14 amino acids. Trimming took 5 bases from V and 3 from J; bases not matched to a gene: 6. The CDR3 nucleotides are TGTGCCAGCAGCCCCGACAGGGAGTACTATGGCTACACCTTC. Translated: CASSPDREYYGYTF.

The V and J genes are TRBV27 and TRBJ2-3, with D unresolved. V dropped 2 bases and J dropped 0 bases, with 3 bases sitting between them. CDR1 MNHEY and CDR2 SMNVEV come from the germline V gene (reference sequence). This CDR3 has 13 residues. This CDR3 reads CASSLGSTDTQYF. The CDR3 DNA follows: TGTGCCAGCAGTTTAGGAAGCACAGATACGCAGTATTTT.